These 30 T cell receptor beta chains share one sample of origin, sequenced in a study of cytomegalovirus exposure and HLA in healthy donors. Measured with immunoSEQ multiplex PCR; TCRdb has only the in-frame clones, and not every one. Among under 200,000 clones listed, about four fifths were seen once. The specimen sequenced was PBMCs. Every receptor here comes from a man between 18 and 29 years old in good health and CMV-seropositive.

V gene TRBV7-9 combines with J gene TRBJ2-1; TRBD2 agrees at 11 bases. V lost 5 bases and J lost 8; bases outside the gene matches: 14. This CDR3 has 17 residues. The V gene's germline CDR1 is SEHNR and CDR2 FQNEAQ (reference sequence). CDR3: CASSRPVAGGPKHEQFF. DNA for the CDR3: TGTGCCAGCAGCCGACCGGTAGCGGGAGGGCCTAAGCATGAGCAGTTCTTC.

The chain employs TRBV9 and TRBJ2-7; no clear D gene. V was trimmed by 4 bases and J by 0 bases, leaving 5 bases between them. Germline V gene data show CDR1 as SGDLS and CDR2 as YYNGEE. The CDR3 has 12 amino acids. CDR3 protein: CASSSSSYEQYF. DNA for the CDR3: TGTGCCAGCAGCTCCAGCTCCTACGAGCAGTACTTC.

The rearrangement uses TRBV6-1 and TRBJ1-2; D gene unclear. The CDR3 runs 14 residues. Trimming took 5 bases from V and 8 from J, leaving 18 bases between them. Per germline, CDR1 MNHNS and CDR2 SASEGT. In DNA form, the CDR3 reads TGTGCCAGCAGTTCCGGTTGGAGGTGGGAGGGCTACACCTTC. As protein: CASSSGWRWEGYTF.

The chain couples TRBV10-3 to TRBJ2-7; tentative D call: TRBD1 (5 bases). Germline CDR1 and CDR2: ENHRY and SYGVKD. Between the trimmed V and J ends, which lost 3 bases and 7 bases, there was a span of 19 bases. The CDR3 consists of 15 residues. CDR3 sequence reads: CAISESAGPRGEQYF. CDR3 nucleotides: TGTGCCATCAGTGAATCGGCAGGTCCTAGGGGAGAGCAGTACTTC.

This clone was counted a single time. This chain connects TRBV10-3 to TRBJ2-1, with 7 bases lining up with TRBD2. The CDR3 runs 14 residues. The germline gives CDR1 ENHRY, CDR2 SYGVKD. Trimming removed 2 bases from V and 6 bases from J; junction bases left unmatched: 4. The CDR3 DNA follows: TGTGCCATCAGTGAGGCGGGAGACAGCAATGAGCAGTTCTTC. Amino acids: CAISEAGDSNEQFF.

J is TRBJ2-7 and V is TRBV11-2, with D perhaps matching TRBD1 (5 bases). CDR1 and CDR2 (germline): SGHAT, FQNNGV. V was clipped by 4 bases and J by 4 bases, with 11 bases between them. The CDR3 is 13 residues long. The CDR3 spells CASSSGAPYEQYF. In nucleotides, the CDR3 is TGTGCCAGCAGCTCTGGGGCACCTTACGAGCAGTACTTC.

The chain links TRBV7-9 to TRBJ2-7; 11 nucleotides line up with TRBD1. The CDR3 is 14 amino acids. The germline V gene has CDR1 SEHNR and CDR2 FQNEAQ (reference sequence). After removal of 6 bases from V and 3 bases from J, the junction contained 4 bases not matched to a gene. The CDR3 sequence: CASRSGTGGYEQYF. Written as DNA, the CDR3 is TGTGCCAGCAGATCCGGGACAGGGGGCTACGAGCAGTACTTC.

CDR3 region: CASSLYAAGQGGSYEQYF. The CDR3, as DNA: TGTGCCAGCAGCTTATACGCTGCTGGACAGGGAGGGTCCTACGAGCAGTACTTC. The gene calls are TRBV7-6 and TRBJ2-7; tentative D call: TRBD1 (8 bases). V dropped 2 bases and J dropped 1 base, with 21 bases sitting between them. CDR1 is SGHVS, CDR2 FNYEAQ, per germline. The CDR3 has 18 residues.

The V call is TRBV6-1, the J call TRBJ2-3, with D possibly being TRBD1 (5 bases). V gave up 6 bases and J gave up 0 bases, with 13 bases separating them. CDR3 size: 15 residues. Germline V gives CDR1 MNHNS, CDR2 SASEGT. The CDR3 loop reads CASRPLQASTDTQYF. The CDR3 DNA reads as TGTGCCAGCAGGCCTTTACAGGCTAGCACAGATACGCAGTATTTT.

The chain has TRBV6-5 and TRBJ1-5; D is unresolved. Germline values: CDR1 MNHEY, CDR2 SVGAGI. The CDR3 spans 13 residues. V lost 5 bases and J 7 bases, leaving 12 bases between the germline ends. CDR3 nucleotides: TGTGCCAGCAGTCCAACTCCCTGGCAGCCCCAGCATTTT. This codes for CASSPTPWQPQHF.

The chain couples TRBV7-3 to TRBJ2-3; 9 bases are a match to TRBD2. This CDR3 is 17 amino acids long. Germline V lookup: CDR1 SGHTA, CDR2 FQGTGA. The ends lost 3 bases at V and 7 bases at J; junction bases unmatched: 14. In nucleotides, the CDR3 is TGTGCCAGCAGCTTCCGGGGGGGTAGCGGGAGCACTCATACGCAGTATTTT. Amino acid sequence: CASSFRGGSGSTHTQYF.

The chain is built from TRBV30 and TRBJ2-7, with TRBD2 matching over 8 bases. This CDR3 spans 13 amino acids. V shed 6 bases, J shed 5 bases, and the junction held 9 bases outside the gene matches. Germline-derived CDR1 and CDR2 are GTSNPN and SVGIG (reference sequence). CDR3 sequence (DNA): TGTGCCTGTAGTAGCGGGGAGGGCCACGAGCAGTACTTC. It translates to CACSSGEGHEQYF.

This clone was detected a few times. The V and J genes are TRBV27 and TRBJ2-1; a possible D gene is TRBD1 (5 bases). Germline V gives CDR1 MNHEY, CDR2 SMNVEV (reference sequence). The CDR3 has 15 amino acids. Trimming took off 7 bases at V and 8 bases at J, with 21 bases between the two ends. The CDR3 loop is CASTQGTRGVDEQFF. The CDR3 bases are TGTGCCAGCACCCAGGGAACGCGAGGTGTGGATGAGCAGTTCTTC.

This chain links TRBV4-2 with TRBJ2-5; TRBD2 matches 7 bases. Germline trimming cut 1 base from V and 5 bases from J; bases unmatched to any gene: 16. The CDR3 has 18 amino acids. Looked up from germline, CDR1 is LGHNA and CDR2 is YNFKEQ. As DNA, the CDR3 is TGTGCCAGCAGCCAAGGGGCGGGAGATTCCGGTGATCGGGAGACCCAGTACTTC. Its protein product is CASSQGAGDSGDRETQYF.

The chain employs TRBV5-6 and TRBJ2-1; perhaps TRBD1 as D (6 bases). The CDR3 has 15 amino acids. V was pared by 3 bases and J by 1 base, with 11 bases between. Germline CDR1 reads SGHDT; CDR2 reads YYEEEE. The CDR3 DNA is TGTGCCAGCAGCTACGACAGGAGATCCTACAATGAGCAGTTCTTC. Encoded protein: CASSYDRRSYNEQFF. Supplemented by reference TRBV5-6 and TRBJ2-1, the full variable domain reads DAGVTQSPTHLIKTRGQQVTLRCSPKSGHDTVSWYQQALGQGPQFIFQYYEEEERQRGNFPDRFSGHQFPNYSSELNVNALLLGDSALYLCASSYDRRSYNEQFFGPGTRLTVL.

This chain joins TRBV6-5 and TRBJ1-1; tentatively, D is TRBD1 (5 bases). V shed 4 bases and J shed 0 bases, with 9 bases lying between them. The CDR3 has 14 amino acids. CDR1 is MNHEY, CDR2 SVGAGI, per germline. The DNA of the CDR3 is TGTGCCAGCAGTTTACAGGCAGTGAACACTGAAGCTTTCTTT. Amino acid sequence: CASSLQAVNTEAFF.

The J gene is TRBJ2-7, the V gene TRBV28, with 7 bases matching TRBD2. Trimming took 6 bases from V and 7 from J; bases not matched to a gene: 15. The germline CDR1 and CDR2 sequences are MDHEN and SYDVKM. The CDR3 covers 15 residues. This CDR3 is CASRWLRLAEGEQYF. The CDR3 DNA sequence: TGTGCCAGCAGGTGGTTGAGGCTAGCGGAGGGGGAGCAGTACTTC.

This chain joins TRBV28 and TRBJ2-7, with D possibly being TRBD1 (5 bases). This CDR3 spans 14 amino acids. With 8 bases removed from V and 0 bases from J, the gap between germline ends came to 14 bases. Germline CDR1 is MDHEN and CDR2 is SYDVKM. As DNA, the CDR3 is TGTGCCAGCCTGGGGCTTCCGAGCTCCTACGAGCAGTACTTC. This translates into CASLGLPSSYEQYF.

The chain combines TRBV7-2 with TRBJ2-1; 9 nucleotides align to TRBD1. J lost 8 bases, V lost 4 bases, and 9 bases had no gene match. The germline gives CDR1 SGHTA, CDR2 FQGNSA. The CDR3 loop spans 15 amino acids. CDR3 region: CASSSSGQGKDEQFF. DNA for the CDR3: TGTGCCAGCAGCTCATCGGGACAGGGTAAGGATGAGCAGTTCTTC.

The V call is TRBV30, the J call TRBJ2-5, with D perhaps matching TRBD2 (6 bases). The CDR3 is 14 amino acids. Trimming took 6 bases from V and 4 from J, leaving 18 bases between them. CDR1 is GTSNPN, CDR2 SVGIG, per germline (reference sequence). The CDR3 spells CACSGTPRRETQYF. CDR3 nucleotide sequence: TGTGCCTGCTCTGGGACTCCCCGGAGAGAGACCCAGTACTTC.

The V and J genes are TRBV30 and TRBJ2-3, with 11 bases aligning to TRBD2. The ends lost 5 bases at V and 4 bases at J; junction bases unmatched: 5. The CDR3 is 14 amino acids. Germline V gene sequence: CDR1 GTSNPN, CDR2 SVGIG (reference sequence). The CDR3 loop reads CAWGLGLAADTQYF. In DNA form, the CDR3 reads TGTGCCTGGGGGTTGGGACTAGCGGCAGATACGCAGTATTTT.

This clone came up a few times. This chain uses TRBV9 with TRBJ2-2; D might be TRBD1 (5 bases). Germline V gene data show CDR1 as SGDLS and CDR2 as YYNGEE. This CDR3 is built from 16 residues. Trimming cost V 3 bases and J 1 base, with 13 bases left between them. The DNA of the CDR3 is TGTGCCAGCAGCGCCGCAGGGTGGGAGAACACCGGGGAGCTGTTTTTT. It is translated as CASSAAGWENTGELFF.

The chain couples TRBV6-5 to TRBJ2-7; TRBD1 matches at 7 bases. The CDR3 runs 14 residues. The V gene end was trimmed by 5 bases and the J gene end by 4 bases; junction bases not matched to a gene: 8. From germline, CDR1 is MNHEY and CDR2 SVGAGI. The CDR3 region has the DNA TGTGCCAGCAGTACCGGGACAGCTTTTTACGAGCAGTACTTC. Residues: CASSTGTAFYEQYF.

The chain employs TRBV5-1 and TRBJ2-1; the D gene is possibly TRBD1 (6 bases). V was cut by 2 bases and J by 0 bases, with 9 bases left in between. Germline CDR1 reads SGHRS; CDR2 reads YFSETQ. The CDR3 covers 15 residues. The CDR3 spells CASSFRQDSYNEQFF. The CDR3 coding sequence is TGCGCCAGCAGCTTTCGACAGGACTCCTACAATGAGCAGTTCTTC.

This chain links TRBV5-1 with TRBJ2-1, with 9 nucleotides matching TRBD1. The CDR3 contains 15 residues. CDR1 and CDR2 from the germline V gene are SGHRS and YFSETQ. V lost 4 bases to trimming and J lost 7 bases; unmatched junction nucleotides: 9. CDR3 sequence reads: CASSPGTGWLNEQFF. CDR3 sequence (DNA): TGCGCCAGCAGCCCCGGGACAGGGTGGTTAAATGAGCAGTTCTTC.

This rearrangement joins TRBV19 to TRBJ2-3; weak D call: TRBD2 (5 bases). Germline V CDR1 and CDR2: LNHDA, SQIVND (reference sequence). The V end lost 6 bases, the J end lost 3 bases, and 10 bases lay between the germline ends. This CDR3 has 13 residues. The CDR3 nucleotides read TGTGCCAGTAGGGCCCTAGCTACAGATACGCAGTATTTT. It specifies CASRALATDTQYF.

The rearrangement links TRBV6-5 to TRBJ2-6; D is ambiguous. V shed 4 bases and J shed 2 bases, with 3 bases lying between them. This CDR3 has 13 amino acids. Germline V gene data show CDR1 as MNHEY and CDR2 as SVGAGI. CDR3 in amino acids: CASSLAGANVLTF. As DNA, the CDR3 is TGTGCCAGCAGTTTAGCTGGGGCCAACGTCCTGACTTTC.

This chain uses TRBV7-8 with TRBJ1-2, with 7 bases lining up with TRBD1. Losses at the gene ends were 6 bases for V and 1 base for J; bases not matched to a gene: 11. There are 16 residues in the CDR3. CDR1 SGHVS and CDR2 FQNEAQ come from the germline V gene. The CDR3: CASRSTGASLNYGYTF. The DNA of the CDR3 is TGTGCCAGCAGGTCCACAGGGGCCTCCCTTAACTATGGCTACACCTTC. The full variable domain, in which reference TRBV7-8 and TRBJ1-2 provide the parts outside the CDR3, is GAGVSQSPRYKVAKRGQDVALRCDPISGHVSLFWYQQALGQGPEFLTYFQNEAQLDKSGLPSDRFFAERPEGSVSTLKIQRTQQEDSAVYLCASRSTGASLNYGYTFGSGTRLTVV.

The chain recombines TRBV4-1 with TRBJ1-1; the D gene is possibly TRBD1 (5 bases). Germline CDR1 MGHRA, CDR2 YSYEKL. The ends were cut back, 3 bases at V and 4 bases at J, with 12 bases in the middle. This CDR3 is built from 14 residues. The CDR3 DNA reads TGCGCCAGCAGCCAGATCACAGGTCCCACTGAAGCTTTCTTT. Translation: CASSQITGPTEAFF.

The V and J genes are TRBV7-8 and TRBJ2-7; 7 bases line up with TRBD1. The CDR3 is 14 residues long. The germline CDR1 and CDR2 sequences are SGHVS and FQNEAQ. Trimming at V came to 5 bases and at J to 3 bases, leaving 7 bases not matched to a gene. The CDR3 spells CASSPNRDSYEQYF. The CDR3, as DNA: TGTGCCAGCAGCCCGAACCGGGACAGCTACGAGCAGTACTTC. Using reference TRBV7-8 and TRBJ2-7 for the parts outside the CDR3, the full variable domain is GAGVSQSPRYKVAKRGQDVALRCDPISGHVSLFWYQQALGQGPEFLTYFQNEAQLDKSGLPSDRFFAERPEGSVSTLKIQRTQQEDSAVYLCASSPNRDSYEQYFGPGTRLTVT.